What follows describes a single TCR beta chain. The antigen is not known. The data were taken from a study of cytomegalovirus exposure and HLA in healthy donors. General study points: A subsequent analysis found that TCR clusters from the first cohort also tended to co-occur in the approximately 110 validation repertoires, with under 95% of cluster scores above 0.

Profiling relied on immunoSEQ multiplex PCR, and the TCRdb table lists in-frame clones only, not all of them. Seen here are 35,000 to 40,000 clones, 80% to 95% observed once, and the top ten hold 3% to 3.5%. Trimming left V 8 bases short and J 1 base short, with 14 bases between. The CDR3 contains 14 residues. The germline CDR1 and CDR2 sequences are MNHEY and SVGAGI. This clonotype was obtained from a man between 18 and 35 years old in good health and CMV-seronegative. The specimen was PBMCs. The V and J genes are TRBV6-5 and TRBJ1-1; no definite D call. CDR3 DNA sequence: TGTGCCAGCGCCTCCCCCAGGTGGAACACTGAAGCTTTCTTT. Its protein is CASASPRWNTEAFF.